This T cell receptor (beta chain) was sequenced in a study of neoadjuvant anti-PD-1 for oral cavity cancer (dated by TCRdb to the early 2020s). At the level of the whole study: Three to four biweekly doses of nivolumab at 3 mg/kg were mostly administered to patients before curative-intent surgical resection. A fourth nivolumab dose was given around day 43 to patients without progression, and definitive surgical resection was performed in those patients on days 50-56. Responders were defined as patients with complete response, partial response or stable disease by RECIST 1.1; non-responders were defined as patients with progression. The parent correlative cohort had 12 patients and a response rate of 33%. The paper's findings and limits, for the study overall: Greater tumor shrinkage was correlated with larger post-treatment sizes of preexisting intratumoral clones, suggesting that expansion of preexisting clones contributed to response. Higher pretreatment blood Treg/Th17 ratios correlated with higher pretreatment blood TCRbeta clonality and lower post-treatment tumor TCRbeta clonality. Only three patients per response group were included in the TCR analyses, and larger cohorts for validation were called for by the authors.

For survey sequencing of tumor libraries, mostly 4.8 ug of input genomic DNA was used, and two replicates were run per sample. The immunoSEQ hsTCRbeta kit was used to prepare TCRbeta libraries according to the manufacturer's instructions. The finished libraries were brought together in one pool at about 2.8 nM, which was then read using an Illumina NovaSeq 6000 S4 flow cell. From the authors' description of their analysis: The immunoSEQ Analyzer was used for raw data preprocessing and quality control. The analysis was limited to productive rearrangements, and each clonotype was defined by a unique CDR3 amino acid sequence. Repertoire clonality was estimated as the Gini-Simpson index, which was calculated using the R package tcR. Student's t test was used to compare Gini indices, and Pearson correlation was used to assess associations with tumor size change. This is the immuneACCESS table as TCRdb keeps it, with only in-frame sequences that have V and J called. A part of the clones is gone; compared with another copy, unresolved V genes explain less than half, and the rest is unexplained. V and J calls plus clone size are reproduced from that table; the DNA served to infer D and trimming. The sample table contains approximately 23,000 clones; only one count was recorded for 35% to 50% of them. Of the sample, under 40% falls within the top ten clones.

The time point label, read with the paper, signifies: after neoadjuvant nivolumab, at surgical resection. Patients had been newly diagnosed with stage II-IVA oral cavity squamous cell carcinoma, and no prior systemic or radiation treatment had been given to the patients. Everyone in the cohort had locally advanced, HPV-negative oral cavity squamous cell carcinoma. The samples were drawn from a longitudinal correlative study tied to a single-arm phase II trial testing neoadjuvant nivolumab in oral cavity squamous cell carcinoma. Subject-matched pre- and post-treatment PBMCs and tumors from three responders and three non-responders were subjected to genomic DNA-based TCRbeta sequencing. The Maxwell RSC DNA from Tissue kit was used to isolate genomic DNA from tumor tissue. As to this clone: Its antigen is not yet known. Qualities for individual bases were not recorded, and no much larger clone is one base off.

The CDR3 runs 14 amino acids, cysteine and phenylalanine included. The CDR3 DNA has 42 bases and is translated from base 1. The junction shows trimming of 5 bases on V and 4 bases on J, plus 12 bases between the germline ends. Via the germline V gene, CDR1 is MNHNS and CDR2 SASEGT. Source: tumor tissue, taken after nivolumab (anti-PD-1) treatment. The receptor comes from a person between 40 and 79 years old with oral cavity squamous cell carcinoma. The V and J genes are TRBV6-1 and TRBJ1-3, with no confident D gene call. The DNA reads TGTGCCAGCAGTTATTCAGTGCCCGGAAACACCATATATTTT. Its translation reads: CASSYSVPGNTIYF.